Listed below are T cell receptor beta chains from one sample, sequenced in a study of T cells in Graves' hyperthyroidism and ophthalmopathy. TCRdb analysed the multiplex PCR reads with MiXCR anew, one entry per CDR3 protein. This sample has approximately 620,000 distinct CDR3 sequences, with approximately 15% found just once. The sequencing sample was made of blood. The receptors here all came from a middle-aged woman with Graves' ophthalmopathy. The conserved cysteine and the conserved F or W are not part of the CDR3 here. The order of the fields is CDR3 protein, CDR3 length, J gene, V gene.

cdr3_aa: ASSTDRGVVGYT
cdr3_length: 12
j_call: TRBJ1-2
v_call: TRBV6-1

cdr3_aa: ASSEFDRNVYGYT
cdr3_length: 13
j_call: TRBJ1-2
v_call: TRBV2

cdr3_aa: AWSRGAETQY
cdr3_length: 10
j_call: TRBJ2-5
v_call: TRBV30

cdr3_aa: ASSLAGQRVTTQY
cdr3_length: 13
j_call: TRBJ2-5
v_call: TRBV12-3/TRBV12-4

cdr3_aa: SARLAGGTGELF
cdr3_length: 12
j_call: TRBJ2-2
v_call: TRBV20-1

cdr3_aa: AWSVRGDDTGELF
cdr3_length: 13
j_call: TRBJ2-2
v_call: TRBV30

cdr3_aa: ASRPGTGSQPQH
cdr3_length: 12
j_call: TRBJ1-5
v_call: TRBV4-1

cdr3_aa: AISDFLGGSTDTQY
cdr3_length: 14
j_call: TRBJ2-3
v_call: TRBV10-3

cdr3_aa: ASSQLLDTEAF
cdr3_length: 11
j_call: TRBJ1-1
v_call: TRBV14

cdr3_aa: ASSLGDRMTNSPLH
cdr3_length: 14
j_call: TRBJ1-6
v_call: TRBV5-1

cdr3_aa: ASSYSRPGLATDTQY
cdr3_length: 15
j_call: TRBJ2-3
v_call: TRBV6-5

cdr3_aa: ASSPSPFYGYT
cdr3_length: 11
j_call: TRBJ1-2
v_call: TRBV28

cdr3_aa: AWSKSETQY
cdr3_length: 9
j_call: TRBJ2-5
v_call: TRBV30

cdr3_aa: SAREALGSYGYT
cdr3_length: 12
j_call: TRBJ1-2
v_call: TRBV20-1

cdr3_aa: ASSQTLSYEQY
cdr3_length: 11
j_call: TRBJ2-7
v_call: TRBV3-1

cdr3_aa: ASSLAGGASYNEQF
cdr3_length: 14
j_call: TRBJ2-1
v_call: TRBV5-1

cdr3_aa: ASSQGAGTDTQY
cdr3_length: 12
j_call: TRBJ2-3
v_call: TRBV3-1

cdr3_aa: ASSLALTVSGANVLT
cdr3_length: 15
j_call: TRBJ2-6
v_call: TRBV5-1

cdr3_aa: ASSERYT
cdr3_length: 7
j_call: TRBJ1-2
v_call: TRBV2

cdr3_aa: ASSALTGQQF
cdr3_length: 10
j_call: TRBJ2-1
v_call: TRBV2

cdr3_aa: ASSSIGTLEYNEQF
cdr3_length: 14
j_call: TRBJ2-1
v_call: TRBV7-3

cdr3_aa: ASTEVTYSYNEQF
cdr3_length: 13
j_call: TRBJ2-1
v_call: TRBV12-3/TRBV12-4

cdr3_aa: ASSIGETGELF
cdr3_length: 11
j_call: TRBJ2-2
v_call: TRBV19

cdr3_aa: ASSLRDKDFDEQF
cdr3_length: 13
j_call: TRBJ2-1
v_call: TRBV19

cdr3_aa: ATGDSGGSGYT
cdr3_length: 11
j_call: TRBJ1-2
v_call: TRBV24-1

cdr3_aa: ASSGGTSGLRETQY
cdr3_length: 14
j_call: TRBJ2-5
v_call: TRBV6-1

cdr3_aa: ASSYSRTGVEKLF
cdr3_length: 13
j_call: TRBJ1-4
v_call: TRBV6-6

cdr3_aa: ASSRFRGRPEPQH
cdr3_length: 13
j_call: TRBJ1-5
v_call: TRBV28

cdr3_aa: ATSDPHRGDQY
cdr3_length: 11
j_call: TRBJ2-5
v_call: TRBV24-1

cdr3_aa: ASSEQGSETQY
cdr3_length: 11
j_call: TRBJ2-5
v_call: TRBV18

cdr3_aa: ASSSPSTDRVAF
cdr3_length: 12
j_call: TRBJ2-1
v_call: TRBV27

cdr3_aa: ASSLGSDGNEQF
cdr3_length: 12
j_call: TRBJ2-1
v_call: TRBV7-3

cdr3_aa: ASKTSPLGGELF
cdr3_length: 12
j_call: TRBJ2-2
v_call: TRBV5-6

cdr3_aa: SARDRVPYEQY
cdr3_length: 11
j_call: TRBJ2-7
v_call: TRBV20-1

cdr3_aa: ASSLEGAGGYT
cdr3_length: 11
j_call: TRBJ1-2
v_call: TRBV12-3/TRBV12-4

cdr3_aa: ASSGSRGGDTEAF
cdr3_length: 13
j_call: TRBJ1-1
v_call: TRBV6-2/TRBV6-3

cdr3_aa: ASSQDLSTDTQY
cdr3_length: 12
j_call: TRBJ2-3
v_call: TRBV3-1

cdr3_aa: ASSLEVQASGGGETQY
cdr3_length: 16
j_call: TRBJ2-5
v_call: TRBV5-1

cdr3_aa: ASSAHHSYNEQF
cdr3_length: 12
j_call: TRBJ2-1
v_call: TRBV5-1

cdr3_aa: ASSSTDRGGATDTQY
cdr3_length: 15
j_call: TRBJ2-3
v_call: TRBV7-9

cdr3_aa: ASSRRDRNYGYT
cdr3_length: 12
j_call: TRBJ1-2
v_call: TRBV28

cdr3_aa: ASSYGGVGETQY
cdr3_length: 12
j_call: TRBJ2-5
v_call: TRBV6-2/TRBV6-3

cdr3_aa: ASNVGGGEQF
cdr3_length: 10
j_call: TRBJ2-1
v_call: TRBV5-1

cdr3_aa: ASSPQYDSRVSSYEQY
cdr3_length: 16
j_call: TRBJ2-7
v_call: TRBV11-2

cdr3_aa: SARDRQGDTQY
cdr3_length: 11
j_call: TRBJ2-3
v_call: TRBV20-1

cdr3_aa: ASSPNGVGYTGELF
cdr3_length: 14
j_call: TRBJ2-2
v_call: TRBV18

cdr3_aa: ASRWLAGGPFDTGELF
cdr3_length: 16
j_call: TRBJ2-2
v_call: TRBV5-5

cdr3_aa: SARDRAGTSQY
cdr3_length: 11
j_call: TRBJ2-3
v_call: TRBV20-1

cdr3_aa: SARIGGGGLQETQY
cdr3_length: 14
j_call: TRBJ2-5
v_call: TRBV20-1

cdr3_aa: ASSLASGSNRGYT
cdr3_length: 13
j_call: TRBJ1-2
v_call: TRBV12-3/TRBV12-4

cdr3_aa: ASSFDVVQKTNYGYT
cdr3_length: 15
j_call: TRBJ1-2
v_call: TRBV5-1

cdr3_aa: ASSRRDRGVYEQF
cdr3_length: 13
j_call: TRBJ2-1
v_call: TRBV11-2

cdr3_aa: ASSLDAGQGNGYT
cdr3_length: 13
j_call: TRBJ1-2
v_call: TRBV28

cdr3_aa: ASSQKVGVVNTEAF
cdr3_length: 14
j_call: TRBJ1-1
v_call: TRBV4-1

cdr3_aa: ASSIGLSYEQY
cdr3_length: 11
j_call: TRBJ2-7
v_call: TRBV6-1